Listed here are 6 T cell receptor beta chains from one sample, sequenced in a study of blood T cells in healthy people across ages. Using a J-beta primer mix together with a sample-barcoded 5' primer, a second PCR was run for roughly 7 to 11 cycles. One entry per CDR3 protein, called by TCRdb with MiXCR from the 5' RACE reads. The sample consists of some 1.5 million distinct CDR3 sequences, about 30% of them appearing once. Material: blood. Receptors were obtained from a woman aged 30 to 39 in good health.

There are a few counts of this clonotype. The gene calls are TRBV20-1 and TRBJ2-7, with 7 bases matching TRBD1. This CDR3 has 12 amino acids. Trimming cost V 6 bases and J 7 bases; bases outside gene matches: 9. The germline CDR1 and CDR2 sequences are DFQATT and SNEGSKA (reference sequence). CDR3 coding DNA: TGCAGTGCGTACAGGGGTTCGGGTGAGCAGTACTTC. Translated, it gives CSAYRGSGEQYF.

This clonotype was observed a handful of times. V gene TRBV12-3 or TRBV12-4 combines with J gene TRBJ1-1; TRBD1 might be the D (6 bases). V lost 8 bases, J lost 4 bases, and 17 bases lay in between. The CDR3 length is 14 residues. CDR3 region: CASQPGAPGTEAFF. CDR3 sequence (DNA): TGTGCCAGCCAACCGGGGGCCCCGGGCACTGAAGCTTTCTTT.

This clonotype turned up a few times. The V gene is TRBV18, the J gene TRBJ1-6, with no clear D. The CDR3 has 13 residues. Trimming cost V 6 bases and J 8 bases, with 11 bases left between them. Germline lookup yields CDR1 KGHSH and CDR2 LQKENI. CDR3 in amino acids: CASSPTRDSPLHF. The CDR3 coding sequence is TGTGCCAGCTCCCCAACACGGGATTCACCCCTCCACTTT.

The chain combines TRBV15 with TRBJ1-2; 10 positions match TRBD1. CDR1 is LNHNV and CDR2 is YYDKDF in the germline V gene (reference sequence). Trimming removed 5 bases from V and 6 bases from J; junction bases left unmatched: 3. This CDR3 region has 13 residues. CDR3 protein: CATSGQGVHGYTF. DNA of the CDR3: TGTGCCACCAGCGGACAGGGGGTCCATGGCTACACCTTC.

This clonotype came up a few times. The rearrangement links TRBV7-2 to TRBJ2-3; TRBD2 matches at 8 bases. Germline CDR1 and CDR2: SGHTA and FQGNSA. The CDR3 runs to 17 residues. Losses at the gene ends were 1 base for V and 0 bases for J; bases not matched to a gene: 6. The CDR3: CASSLGPAGASTDTQYF. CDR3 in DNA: TGTGCCAGCAGCTTAGGCCCAGCGGGAGCTAGCACAGATACGCAGTATTTT.

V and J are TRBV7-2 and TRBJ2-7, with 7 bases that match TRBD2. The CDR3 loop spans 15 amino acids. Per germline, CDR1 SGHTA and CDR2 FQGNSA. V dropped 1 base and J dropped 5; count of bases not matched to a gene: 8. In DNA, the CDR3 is TGTGCCAGCAGCTTAGGGGGGGGGAGCAACGACGAGCAGTACTTC. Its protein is CASSLGGGSNDEQYF.